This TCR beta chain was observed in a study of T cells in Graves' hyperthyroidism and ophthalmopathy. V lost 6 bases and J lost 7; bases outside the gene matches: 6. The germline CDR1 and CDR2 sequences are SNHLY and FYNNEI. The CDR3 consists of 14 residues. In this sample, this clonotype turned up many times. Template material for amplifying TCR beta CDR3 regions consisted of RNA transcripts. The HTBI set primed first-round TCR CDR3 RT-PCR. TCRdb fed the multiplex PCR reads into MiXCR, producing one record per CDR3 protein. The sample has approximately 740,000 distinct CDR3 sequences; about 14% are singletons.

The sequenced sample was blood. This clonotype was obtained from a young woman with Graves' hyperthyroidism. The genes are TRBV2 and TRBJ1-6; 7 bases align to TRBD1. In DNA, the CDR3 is TGTGCCAGCAGCAACACAGGGGTCAATTCACCCCTCCACTTT. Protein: CASSNTGVNSPLHF.